The 15 T cell receptor beta chains in this list originate from one sample, sequenced in a study of beta chain features in type 1 diabetes. Reverse transcription of all isolated RNA meant that expressed TCRB transcripts were sequenced. Data came from immunoSEQ multiplex PCR; TCRdb stores just in-frame clones and leaves some out. The table shows over 150,000 clones, with around 8% occurring only once. Sequenced material: central memory CD4+ T cells from blood. Every receptor here comes from a man aged 18 to 30 in good health.

The gene calls are TRBV30 and TRBJ2-5, with TRBD2 as a possible D gene (5 bases). Trimming removed 2 bases at V and 5 bases at J, with 15 bases between. CDR3 length: 14 residues. CDR1 and CDR2 (germline): GTSNPN, SVGIG (reference sequence). The CDR3 reads CAWSSIGVRETQYF. In nucleotides, the CDR3 is TGTGCCTGGAGTTCAATCGGGGTACGCGAGACCCAGTACTTC.

This clone was detected only a few times. The chain joins TRBV7-2 to TRBJ2-7; TRBD2 matches at 14 bases. Germline V CDR1 and CDR2: SGHTA, FQGNSA. The CDR3 covers 16 residues. With V trimmed by 2 bases and J by 4 bases, 4 bases remained unmatched. The CDR3 protein is CASSLRGTSGSYEQYF. For the CDR3, the DNA is TGTGCCAGCAGCTTACGGGGGACTAGCGGGAGTTACGAGCAGTACTTC.

This chain links TRBV6-5 with TRBJ1-2; D may be TRBD1 (5 bases). V gave up 5 bases and J gave up 8 bases, with 15 bases separating them. The germline V gene has CDR1 MNHEY and CDR2 SVGAGI. CDR3 size: 13 residues. This chain's CDR3 is CASSQLTEVGYTF. The CDR3 region has the DNA TGTGCCAGCAGTCAACTGACAGAGGTCGGCTACACCTTC.

J is TRBJ2-1 and V is TRBV4-2; 10 nucleotides match TRBD2. Germline values: CDR1 LGHNA, CDR2 YNFKEQ. Unmatched junction bases numbered 7, after V lost 1 base and J lost 7 bases. The CDR3 sequence is 16 residues long. The CDR3 protein is CASSQGSAGGQNEQFF. The CDR3 coding sequence is TGTGCCAGCAGCCAAGGATCAGCGGGGGGGCAGAATGAGCAGTTCTTC.

This sequence joins TRBV28 and TRBJ1-2; D may be TRBD1 (5 bases). Germline CDR1 reads MDHEN; CDR2 reads SYDVKM. Trimming stripped 2 bases from V and 5 bases from J, with 9 bases between. The CDR3 runs to 13 residues. This CDR3 reads CASSLKGDYGYTF. CDR3 nucleotides: TGTGCCAGCAGTTTAAAAGGGGATTATGGCTACACCTTC.

In this sample, this clone turned up a few times. The chain employs TRBV10-3 and TRBJ1-2; 9 positions match TRBD1. The V gene's germline CDR1 is ENHRY and CDR2 SYGVKD. J lost 4 bases, V lost 4 bases, and 10 bases had no gene match. This CDR3 has 16 amino acids. As DNA, the CDR3 is TGTGCCATCAGTGGTGAGAACAGGGGGCTTCCCTATGGCTACACCTTC. It yields the protein CAISGENRGLPYGYTF.

The chain joins TRBV7-3 to TRBJ1-3; no firm D call. The germline CDR1 and CDR2 sequences are SGHTA and FQGTGA. CDR3 length: 17 residues. The V gene lost 2 bases and the J gene lost 3 bases, with 17 bases spanning the gap. The CDR3 DNA reads TGTGCCAGCAGCTTAGCCCATCCCAGGTCCGGTGGAAACACCATATATTTT. Its translation: CASSLAHPRSGGNTIYF.

This clone was seen repeatedly, ten times or more. The chain joins TRBV5-1 to TRBJ2-5; weak D call: TRBD2 (6 bases). With 6 bases removed from V and 1 base from J, the gap between germline ends came to 13 bases. Germline-derived CDR1 and CDR2 are SGHRS and YFSETQ. The CDR3 has 14 residues. The CDR3 reads CASNLEGSQETQYF. As DNA, the CDR3 is TGCGCCAGCAATCTGGAGGGATCCCAAGAGACCCAGTACTTC.

The CDR3: CASSSGTGVVGELFF. CDR3 sequence (DNA): TGTGCCAGCAGTTCGGGGACAGGGGTGGTCGGGGAGCTGTTTTTT. The chain recombines TRBV28 with TRBJ2-2; 10 bases are a match to TRBD1. V shed 4 bases, J shed 7 bases, and the junction held 6 bases outside the gene matches. Per germline, CDR1 MDHEN and CDR2 SYDVKM. The CDR3 runs to 15 residues.

This rearrangement joins TRBV18 to TRBJ1-4; the D is unclear. Looked up from germline, CDR1 is KGHSH and CDR2 is LQKENI. The CDR3 contains 14 residues. Trimming pared 3 bases from V and 13 bases from J, leaving 18 bases between. The DNA for the CDR3 is TGTGCCAGCTCACCTGACACGGCCCGTCTAATACTGTTTTTT. It specifies CASSPDTARLILFF.

In this sample, this clone turned up a few times. V is TRBV5-4 and J is TRBJ2-5; 7 nucleotides line up with TRBD2. The CDR3 loop spans 16 amino acids. V lost 0 bases, J lost 4 bases, and 9 bases stayed unmatched. Germline CDR1 and CDR2: SGHNT and YYREEE (reference sequence). CDR3 sequence (DNA): TGTGCCAGCAGCTTGGCCCCCAGACTAGCCTCAGAGACCCAGTACTTC. Amino acid sequence: CASSLAPRLASETQYF.

CDR3 sequence reads: CAWSQGSFNYGYTF. The CDR3 region has the DNA TGTGCCTGGAGTCAGGGGAGTTTTAACTATGGCTACACCTTC. V gene TRBV30 combines with J gene TRBJ1-2; tentative D call: TRBD1 (6 bases). This CDR3 has 14 amino acids. Trimming cost V 2 bases and J 1 base, with 11 bases left between them. Germline loops: CDR1 GTSNPN, CDR2 SVGIG (reference sequence).

This clone was seen a handful of times. V is TRBV30 and J is TRBJ1-2, with D possibly matching TRBD1 (5 bases). Trimming took off 1 base at V and 4 bases at J, with 7 bases between the two ends. Germline V gives CDR1 GTSNPN, CDR2 SVGIG (reference sequence). The CDR3 extends over 12 amino acids. The DNA for the CDR3 is TGTGCCTGGAGTGCCGGGGGCTATGGCTACACCTTC. Amino acids: CAWSAGGYGYTF. Full variable domain (missing parts from reference TRBV30 and TRBJ1-2): SQTIHQWPATLVQPVGSPLSLECTVEGTSNPNLYWYRQAAGRGLQLLFYSVGIGQISSEVPQNLSASRPQDRQFILSSKKLLLSDSGFYLCAWSAGGYGYTFGSGTRLTVV.

The genes are TRBV4-3 and TRBJ2-7; 12 bases match TRBD2. The CDR3 totals 17 residues. V shed 1 base, J shed 7 bases, and the junction held 11 bases outside the gene matches. Germline loops: CDR1 LGHNA, CDR2 YSLEER. The CDR3, as DNA: TGCGCCAGCAGCCAAGGCCTAGCGGGAGGGCCCACGGGGGAGCAGTACTTC. This sequence encodes CASSQGLAGGPTGEQYF.

This clone has just a few counts. The J gene is TRBJ1-2, the V gene TRBV7-9; TRBD1 might be the D (5 bases). The germline V gene has CDR1 SEHNR and CDR2 FQNEAQ (reference sequence). V gave up 5 bases and J gave up 1 base, with 11 bases separating them. CDR3 length: 14 amino acids. CDR3 loop: CASSRRQGNYGYTF. In DNA, the CDR3 is TGTGCCAGCAGCCGCCGGCAGGGTAACTATGGCTACACCTTC.